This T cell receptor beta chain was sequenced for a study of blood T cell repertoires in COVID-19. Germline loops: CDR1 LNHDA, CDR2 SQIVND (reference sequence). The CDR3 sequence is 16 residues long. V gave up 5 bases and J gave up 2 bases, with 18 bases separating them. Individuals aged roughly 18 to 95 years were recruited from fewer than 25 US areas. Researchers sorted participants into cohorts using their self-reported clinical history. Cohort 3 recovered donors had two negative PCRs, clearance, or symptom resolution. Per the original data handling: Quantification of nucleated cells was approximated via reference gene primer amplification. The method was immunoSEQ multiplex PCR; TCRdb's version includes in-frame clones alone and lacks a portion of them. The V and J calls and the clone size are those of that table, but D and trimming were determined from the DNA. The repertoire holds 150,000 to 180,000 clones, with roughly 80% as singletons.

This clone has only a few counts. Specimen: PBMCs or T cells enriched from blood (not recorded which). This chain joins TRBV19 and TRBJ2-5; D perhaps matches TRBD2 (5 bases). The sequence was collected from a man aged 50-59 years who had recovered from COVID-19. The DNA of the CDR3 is TGTGCCAGTAGTCGACTATCCCGCACTACTCAAGAGACCCAGTACTTC. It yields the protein CASSRLSRTTQETQYF.